Below, 32 T cell receptor beta chains from the same sample are listed, as sequenced in a study of blood T cell repertoires in COVID-19. Sequenced by immunoSEQ multiplex PCR; TCRdb stores in-frame clones only, minus some. The repertoire holds roughly 100,000 clones, 85% to 90% seen once, with less than 6.5% in the top ten. Sequenced: peripheral blood. The origin of the receptors is a human donor in a cohort sampled during active COVID-19.

This chain uses TRBV28 with TRBJ2-1, with 7 bases aligning to TRBD2. The germline V gene has CDR1 MDHEN and CDR2 SYDVKM. V was pared by 1 base and J by 0 bases, with 6 bases of the junction left unmatched. This CDR3 region has 17 residues. This CDR3 reads CASSLLVAGSSYNEQFF. CDR3 DNA: TGTGCCAGCAGTTTATTGGTAGCGGGTAGCTCCTACAATGAGCAGTTCTTC.

This clone was detected only once. V gene TRBV21-1 combines with J gene TRBJ2-1; no check of the table's D call, TRBD2, against the DNA was made. TRBV21-1 is tagged as a pseudogene. The CDR3 covers 12 residues. The chain's CDR3 is CASSTPGDEQFF. CDR3 nucleotides: TGTGCCAGCAGCACCCCGGGTGATGAGCAGTTCTTC.

V and J are TRBV12-5 and TRBJ1-1, with 12 positions matching TRBD1. The junction had 6 bases not matched to a gene; V was cut back by 6 bases and J by 1 base. Looked up from germline, CDR1 is LGHNT and CDR2 is FRNRAP. There are 16 residues in the CDR3. CDR3 sequence reads: CASGLGQGAPNTEAFF. The CDR3, as DNA: TGTGCTAGTGGCCTGGGACAGGGGGCGCCGAACACTGAAGCTTTCTTT.

The V gene is TRBV21-1, the J gene TRBJ1-3. TRBV21-1 is given as a pseudogene. The CDR3 extends over 15 amino acids. The CDR3 region has the DNA TGTGCCAGCAGCAAACTGAGCGATAGGAGAAACACCATATATTTT. Its protein product is CASSKLSDRRNTIYF.

The CDR3, as DNA: TGTGCCAGCAGTTTTGGGGCGGGGGCCCTACAAGAGACCCAGTACTTC. Protein: CASSFGAGALQETQYF. The chain recombines TRBV28 with TRBJ2-5; D perhaps matches TRBD2 (7 bases). Germline CDR1 MDHEN, CDR2 SYDVKM. V was trimmed by 3 bases and J by 2 bases, leaving 16 bases between them. This CDR3 has 16 amino acids.

The chain employs TRBV4-3 and TRBJ1-2, with TRBD1 matching 7 bases. There are 15 residues in the CDR3. CDR1 and CDR2 from the germline V gene are LGHNA and YSLEER. Unmatched junction bases numbered 5, after V lost 0 bases and J lost 4 bases. This CDR3 is CASSQDSGTVYGYTF. In DNA form, the CDR3 reads TGCGCCAGCAGCCAAGATTCCGGGACAGTCTATGGCTACACCTTC.

The chain uses TRBV2 and TRBJ1-6; D uncertain. Germline loops: CDR1 SNHLY, CDR2 FYNNEI. The CDR3 spans 13 residues. V dropped 6 bases and J dropped 5 bases, with 8 bases sitting between them. The DNA for the CDR3 is TGTGCCAGCAGGCGAGAGAATAATTCACCCCTCCACTTT. Its protein product is CASRRENNSPLHF.

This clone was picked up one time. The chain uses TRBV6-6 and TRBJ1-2; D unclear. The CDR3 sequence is 13 residues long. The V and J ends lost 6 bases and 4 bases respectively, with 12 bases between them. Germline V gives CDR1 MNHNY, CDR2 SVGAGI (reference sequence). This CDR3 is CASRTAGSYGYTF. CDR3 coding DNA: TGTGCCAGCAGAACGGCAGGATCCTATGGCTACACCTTC.

The CDR3 region is CASQRDDGTEAFF. For the CDR3, the DNA is TGTGCCAGCCAACGGGATGACGGCACTGAAGCTTTCTTT. The genes are TRBV18 and TRBJ1-1; no definite D call. The V gene lost 8 bases and the J gene lost 4 bases, with 14 bases spanning the gap. The CDR3 loop spans 13 amino acids. CDR1 and CDR2 (germline): KGHSH, LQKENI. Supplemented by reference TRBV18 and TRBJ1-1, the full variable domain reads NAGVMQNPRHLVRRRGQEARLRCSPMKGHSHVYWYRQLPEEGLKFMVYLQKENIIDESGMPKERFSAEFPKEGPSILRIQQVVRGDSAAYFCASQRDDGTEAFFGQGTRLTVV.

The genes are TRBV11-3 and TRBJ1-3; D is unclear. Looked up from germline, CDR1 is SGHNT and CDR2 is YENEEA. The CDR3 covers 14 residues. With 0 bases removed from V and 4 bases from J, the gap between germline ends came to 7 bases. As DNA, the CDR3 is TGTGCCAGCAGCTTAGATCATCCCGGAAACACCATATATTTT. The encoded protein is CASSLDHPGNTIYF. Variable domain in full (rest from reference TRBV11-3 and TRBJ1-3): EAGVVQSPRYKIIEKKQPVAFWCNPISGHNTLYWYLQNLGQGPELLIRYENEEAVDDSQLPKDRFSAERLKGVDSTLKIQPAELGDSAVYLCASSLDHPGNTIYFGEGSWLTVV.

Here the CDR3 DNA reads TGTGCCAGCAGTTCCGCAGATACGCAGTATTTT. Translating gives CASSSADTQYF. The chain couples TRBV12-3 or TRBV12-4 to TRBJ2-3, with no clear D. Deletions cut 4 bases from V and 4 bases from J, with 3 bases between. The CDR3 covers 11 residues.

V is TRBV10-3 and J is TRBJ2-7; 9 bases are shared with TRBD1. The germline V gene encodes CDR1 ENHRY and CDR2 SYGVKD. The CDR3 consists of 15 residues. With 0 bases clipped from V and 9 bases from J, the junction kept 9 bases outside the gene matches. The CDR3 sequence: CAISESRTGETGQYF. The DNA of the CDR3 is TGTGCCATCAGTGAGTCGAGGACAGGGGAGACCGGGCAGTACTTC.

The V and J genes are TRBV7-9 and TRBJ2-5, with a possible D match to TRBD2 (6 bases). CDR1 and CDR2 from the germline V gene are SEHNR and FQNEAQ (reference sequence). This CDR3 has 15 residues. The V end was cut by 5 bases, the J end by 3 bases, with 16 bases between. CDR3 DNA sequence: TGTGCCAGCAGCGGCCGGGGTAGCGGAAAAGAGACCCAGTACTTC. Translating it yields CASSGRGSGKETQYF.

The table lists this clone with a few counts. The V call is TRBV18, the J call TRBJ1-5, with 7 nucleotides matching TRBD1. The CDR3 has 14 residues. J lost 7 bases, V lost 4 bases, and 7 bases had no gene match. Germline V lookup: CDR1 KGHSH, CDR2 LQKENI. The CDR3 region is CASSQMTGPQPQHF. The CDR3 DNA reads as TGTGCCAGCTCACAGATGACAGGGCCCCAGCCCCAGCATTTT.

The chain employs TRBV5-1 and TRBJ2-7; maybe TRBD1 (5 bases). This CDR3 is built from 14 residues. Trimming shortened V by 7 bases and J by 4 bases, and 18 bases separated the two germline ends. Germline CDR1 and CDR2: SGHRS and YFSETQ. DNA of the CDR3: TGCGCCAGCTTTGACAGCGTGGGCGCGTACGAGCAGTACTTC. This encodes CASFDSVGAYEQYF. The variable domain in full, with the rest retrieved from reference TRBV5-1 and TRBJ2-7, is KAGVTQTPRYLIKTRGQQVTLSCSPISGHRSVSWYQQTPGQGLQFLFEYFSETQRNKGNFPGRFSGRQFSNSRSEMNVSTLELGDSALYLCASFDSVGAYEQYFGPGTRLTVT.

The V gene is TRBV6-4, the J gene TRBJ2-1; TRBD2 agrees at 12 bases. The ends lost 5 bases at V and 8 bases at J; junction bases unmatched: 4. The germline gives CDR1 MRHNA, CDR2 SNTAGT. This CDR3 contains 14 residues. For the CDR3, the DNA is TGTGCCAGCAGTCTAGCGGGAGGGCGGGATGAGCAGTTCTTC. Translation gives CASSLAGGRDEQFF.

CDR3 in amino acids: CASSLGGRGLSGETQYF. Here the CDR3 DNA reads TGTGCCAGCAGCTTAGGGGGTAGGGGGCTATCAGGAGAGACCCAGTACTTC. The chain couples TRBV11-3 to TRBJ2-5, with TRBD1 matching over 7 bases. V was pared by 1 base and J by 4 bases, with 12 bases of the junction left unmatched. The germline gives CDR1 SGHNT, CDR2 YENEEA. The CDR3 sequence is 17 residues long.

The chain is built from TRBV29-1 and TRBJ1-2; D may be TRBD1 (6 bases). The CDR3 has 12 amino acids. Germline CDR1 and CDR2: SQVTM and ANQGSEA. The germline V and J ends were trimmed by 4 bases and 4 bases, with 10 bases remaining between them. CDR3 nucleotides: TGCAGCGTTGCGGACAGAATCTATGGCTACACCTTC. This translates into CSVADRIYGYTF.

The rearrangement uses TRBV2 and TRBJ2-2; D may be TRBD1 (6 bases). Germline V gene data show CDR1 as SNHLY and CDR2 as FYNNEI. CDR3 length: 15 amino acids. The ends were cut back, 2 bases at V and 4 bases at J, with 11 bases in the middle. CDR3 nucleotide sequence: TGTGCCAGCAGTGAACAGGGGAGTGGCACCGGGGAGCTGTTTTTT. Its translation is CASSEQGSGTGELFF. The full variable domain, in which reference TRBV2 and TRBJ2-2 provide the parts outside the CDR3, is EPEVTQTPSHQVTQMGQEVILRCVPISNHLYFYWYRQILGQKVEFLVSFYNNEISEKSEIFDDQFSVERPDGSNFTLKIRSTKLEDSAMYFCASSEQGSGTGELFFGEGSRLTVL.

The genes are TRBV2 and TRBJ2-3; D not resolved. The germline gives CDR1 SNHLY, CDR2 FYNNEI. Trimming cost V 0 bases and J 0 bases, with 7 bases left between them. The CDR3 has 15 residues. For the CDR3, the DNA is TGTGCCAGCAGTGAAGCCCTGGGCAGCACAGATACGCAGTATTTT. Translated, it gives CASSEALGSTDTQYF.

The CDR3 here is CASNARAGLYEQYF. In nucleotides, the CDR3 is TGTGCCAGCAACGCACGGGCAGGGTTATACGAGCAGTACTTC. The chain joins TRBV27 to TRBJ2-7, with D possibly being TRBD1 (5 bases). Trimming left V 7 bases short and J 4 bases short, with 17 bases between. Per the germline V gene, CDR1 is MNHEY and CDR2 is SMNVEV (reference sequence). CDR3 size: 14 residues.

This chain connects TRBV9 to TRBJ2-7; D is possibly TRBD2 (5 bases). The V gene's germline CDR1 is SGDLS and CDR2 YYNGEE. Between the trimmed V and J ends, which lost 4 bases and 13 bases, there was a span of 21 bases. The CDR3 loop spans 13 amino acids. The CDR3 is CASSPFPSGSSYF. The CDR3 DNA sequence: TGTGCCAGCAGCCCCTTCCCAAGCGGAAGCTCTTACTTC.

The chain links TRBV12-5 to TRBJ1-1; the match to TRBD1 covers 7 bases. Germline CDR1 LGHNT, CDR2 FRNRAP. Germline trimming cut 2 bases from V and 14 bases from J; bases unmatched to any gene: 8. This CDR3 comprises 12 residues. The CDR3 protein is CASGLLRQGLFF. For the CDR3, the DNA is TGTGCTAGTGGTTTGTTGAGACAGGGTCTGTTCTTT.

DNA of the CDR3: TGTGCCAGCAGCCCTGACAAGTATGGCTACACCTTC. Protein sequence: CASSPDKYGYTF. The V gene is TRBV7-9, the J gene TRBJ1-2, with unresolved D. Germline assignment: CDR1 SEHNR and CDR2 FQNEAQ (reference sequence). V was clipped by 5 bases and J by 5 bases, with 9 bases between them. The CDR3 totals 12 residues. The full variable domain, with the rest looked up from reference TRBV7-9 and TRBJ1-2, is DTGVSQNPRHKITKRGQNVTFRCDPISEHNRLYWYRQTLGQGPEFLTYFQNEAQLEKSRLLSDRFSAERPKGSFSTLEIQRTEQGDSAMYLCASSPDKYGYTFGSGTRLTVV.

The V call is TRBV28, the J call TRBJ1-6; D is undetermined. The CDR3 runs to 15 residues. The germline V gene encodes CDR1 MDHEN and CDR2 SYDVKM. Trimming took 6 bases from V and 13 from J, leaving 22 bases between them. CDR3: CASRSGAKGPSPLHF. The CDR3, as DNA: TGTGCCAGCAGGTCGGGAGCAAAAGGGCCGTCGCCCCTCCACTTT.

As DNA, the CDR3 is TGTGCCATCAGTGGAAACAGGGGGGGGAACACTGAAGCTTTCTTT. Protein: CAISGNRGGNTEAFF. V gene TRBV10-3 combines with J gene TRBJ1-1; 8 bases are shared with TRBD1. The length of the CDR3 is 15 residues. Germline V gene sequence: CDR1 ENHRY, CDR2 SYGVKD. Trimming at V came to 4 bases and at J to 1 base, leaving 5 bases not matched to a gene.

The chain is built from TRBV28 and TRBJ2-1, with D possibly TRBD2 on 5 matching bases. V lost 3 bases and J lost 7, with 13 bases in between. The length of the CDR3 is 14 residues. Germline assignment: CDR1 MDHEN and CDR2 SYDVKM. The CDR3 coding sequence is TGTGCCAGCAGTTTTGGAAACCCGGGGAATGAGCAGTTCTTC. This codes for CASSFGNPGNEQFF.

There are a few counts of this clone. This chain links TRBV30 with TRBJ1-6; maybe TRBD1 (5 bases). Germline V gene sequence: CDR1 GTSNPN, CDR2 SVGIG (reference sequence). This CDR3 is 13 amino acids long. The V end lost 0 bases, the J end lost 10 bases, and 10 bases lay between the germline ends. CDR3 nucleotides: TGTGCCTGGAGTGTAGGGGTGCGGTCACCCCTCCACTTT. It yields the protein CAWSVGVRSPLHF. The full variable domain, its missing parts supplied by reference TRBV30 and TRBJ1-6, is SQTIHQWPATLVQPVGSPLSLECTVEGTSNPNLYWYRQAAGRGLQLLFYSVGIGQISSEVPQNLSASRPQDRQFILSSKKLLLSDSGFYLCAWSVGVRSPLHFGNGTRLTVT.

There are a few counts of this clone. V is TRBV6-2 or TRBV6-3 and J is TRBJ1-5; 7 bases line up with TRBD1. V trimming: 6 bases; J trimming: 0 bases; junction bases outside the gene matches: 14. Germline V gives CDR1 MNHEY, CDR2 SVGEGT. This CDR3 spans 18 amino acids. CDR3 sequence (DNA): TGTGCCAGCAGCCCCTGGGACAGCTTCCGATATAGCAATCAGCCCCAGCATTTT. This codes for CASSPWDSFRYSNQPQHF.

Remarks on this clone: One end of the junction varies from germline; a read error may be responsible. The chain couples TRBV2 to TRBJ2-7; 7 bases align to TRBD1. CDR1 is SNHLY, CDR2 FYNNEI, per germline. The CDR3 has 12 amino acids. The CDR3 DNA reads as TGTGCCAGCAGGCCTCCGGGACAGCCATCGGACTTC. Residues: CASRPPGQPSDF.

The rearrangement joins TRBV6-4 to TRBJ1-1; 8 bases match TRBD1. Per the germline V gene, CDR1 is MRHNA and CDR2 is SNTAGT. The CDR3 contains 19 residues. V lost 0 bases to trimming and J lost 3 bases; unmatched junction nucleotides: 15. CDR3: CASSDSPLQGDAGYTEAFF. Written as DNA, the CDR3 is TGTGCCAGCAGTGACTCGCCCCTACAGGGGGACGCCGGATACACTGAAGCTTTCTTT.

The rearrangement uses TRBV7-6 and TRBJ2-7, with D possibly matching TRBD1 (6 bases). Trimming shortened V by 1 base and J by 5 bases, and 15 bases separated the two germline ends. The germline V gene encodes CDR1 SGHVS and CDR2 FNYEAQ. The CDR3 runs 15 residues. CDR3 region: CASSLGSVQGNEQYF. CDR3 DNA sequence: TGTGCCAGCAGCTTAGGATCCGTACAGGGTAACGAGCAGTACTTC. The full variable domain, its missing parts supplied by reference TRBV7-6 and TRBJ2-7, is GAGVSQSPRYKVTKRGQDVALRCDPISGHVSLYWYRQALGQGPEFLTYFNYEAQQDKSGLPNDRFSAERPEGSISTLTIQRTEQRDSAMYRCASSLGSVQGNEQYFGPGTRLTVT.